The 10 T cell receptor beta chains given below trace back to one sample, sequenced in a study of T cell clonotyping in hematopoietic cell transplantation. Time point indicated: recipient sample about 28 days before transplant, after cytoreduction. Produced via immunoSEQ multiplex PCR; TCRdb's table is partial and in-frame only. Of 25,000 to 35,000 clones detected, more than 70% appear once; the ten largest clones hold about 6%. The input for sequencing was peripheral blood mononuclear cells, taken before stem cell transplant. The receptors originated from a man over 45 with myelodysplastic syndrome. Some clones in this sample may be carry-over from other donors' samples.

The chain has TRBV30 and TRBJ2-7; the match to TRBD2 covers 10 bases. The V gene's germline CDR1 is GTSNPN and CDR2 SVGIG (reference sequence). V was clipped by 4 bases and J by 4 bases; unmatched bases: 7. This CDR3 region has 14 residues. The CDR3 region has the DNA TGTGCCTGGAACCCAAGGACTAGCGGTTACGAGCAGTACTTC. It yields the protein CAWNPRTSGYEQYF.

This chain joins TRBV29-1 and TRBJ2-7, with 7 bases fitting TRBD1. Germline assignment: CDR1 SQVTM and CDR2 ANQGSEA. Germline trimming cut 3 bases from V and 6 bases from J; bases unmatched to any gene: 5. The CDR3 extends over 12 amino acids. CDR3 protein: CSVEGQKSEQYF. DNA of the CDR3: TGCAGCGTTGAGGGACAGAAGTCCGAGCAGTACTTC.

This sequence joins TRBV6-5 and TRBJ2-5; no definite D call. The CDR3 covers 12 residues. V was clipped by 5 bases and J by 5 bases, with 9 bases between them. CDR1 is MNHEY, CDR2 SVGAGI, per germline. CDR3 protein: CASSRSTETQYF. In nucleotides, the CDR3 is TGTGCCAGCAGTCGTTCGACGGAGACCCAGTACTTC.

The CDR3 loop reads CASSIGPGGEQYF. Written as DNA, the CDR3 is TGTGCCAGCAGTATTGGTCCTGGGGGGGAGCAGTACTTC. The V call is TRBV6-4, the J call TRBJ2-7, with D maybe TRBD2 (6 bases). The length of the CDR3 is 13 residues. CDR1 and CDR2 (germline): MRHNA, SNTAGT. Trimming shortened V by 5 bases and J by 7 bases, and 15 bases separated the two germline ends.

This clone was counted a few times. The chain has TRBV5-4 and TRBJ2-7; TRBD1 matches 10 bases. Per germline, CDR1 SGHNT and CDR2 YYREEE (reference sequence). The J segment lost 5 bases and the V segment lost 4 bases, leaving 6 bases of the junction unmatched. This CDR3 is built from 14 residues. The CDR3 sequence: CASSVGTGANEQYF. The CDR3 DNA reads as TGTGCCAGCAGCGTGGGGACAGGGGCTAACGAGCAGTACTTC.

This chain uses TRBV30 with TRBJ2-1; TRBD1 agrees at 10 bases. From germline, CDR1 is GTSNPN and CDR2 SVGIG (reference sequence). The CDR3 totals 16 residues. Unmatched junction bases numbered 11, after V lost 1 base and J lost 8 bases. DNA of the CDR3: TGTGCCTGGAGTGATGAGGGACAGGGGATAGCGGATGAGCAGTTCTTC. Translation: CAWSDEGQGIADEQFF.

The chain employs TRBV4-1 and TRBJ1-4; no clear D. This CDR3 is built from 15 residues. Germline V gene sequence: CDR1 MGHRA, CDR2 YSYEKL. Trimming took 0 bases from V and 6 from J, leaving 11 bases between them. CDR3 amino acids: CASSQDVRAYEKLFF. CDR3 DNA sequence: TGCGCCAGCAGCCAAGACGTTCGGGCCTATGAAAAACTGTTTTTT.

The chain recombines TRBV19 with TRBJ1-1; D gene unclear. This CDR3 has 15 residues. V was clipped by 4 bases and J by 0 bases, with 12 bases between them. CDR1 and CDR2 from the germline V gene are LNHDA and SQIVND (reference sequence). CDR3 nucleotide sequence: TGTGCCAGTAGTAGACTGACACGCATGAACACTGAAGCTTTCTTT. Residues: CASSRLTRMNTEAFF.

The chain is built from TRBV19 and TRBJ1-2; TRBD1 matches 7 bases. Germline loops: CDR1 LNHDA, CDR2 SQIVND (reference sequence). The V gene end was trimmed by 6 bases and the J gene end by 5 bases; junction bases not matched to a gene: 6. The length of the CDR3 is 13 residues. The DNA of the CDR3 is TGTGCCAGTAGCACCGGGACAGCTTATGGCTACACCTTC. Translated: CASSTGTAYGYTF.

The chain carries TRBV5-1 and TRBJ2-5; no firm D call. Germline V gives CDR1 SGHRS, CDR2 YFSETQ. V gave up 0 bases and J gave up 3 bases, with 9 bases separating them. This CDR3 contains 14 residues. CDR3 bases: TGCGCCAGCAGCTTGGCCTCAACCGAAGAGACCCAGTACTTC. Its translation: CASSLASTEETQYF.